Sequencing of this T cell receptor beta chain was carried out in a study of blood T cell repertoires in COVID-19. Overall study context: COVID-19 samples from acute and convalescent phases originated in the United States, Italy and Spain. From T cells, B-cell-depleted T cells, or PBMCs came the material, which was cDNA or gDNA.

This clone was found once. The V gene's germline CDR1 is MDHEN and CDR2 SYDVKM. The CDR3 contains 16 residues. Trimming at V came to 5 bases and at J to 7 bases, leaving 10 bases not matched to a gene. The protocol was immunoSEQ multiplex PCR, while the TCRdb copy is restricted to in-frame clones and leaves out a portion. The data contain about 400,000 clones, around 87% of them seen just once; the ten biggest clones take up 3%. The sequencing sample was made of peripheral blood. The sequence was collected from a human donor in a cohort sampled during active COVID-19. The gene calls are TRBV28 and TRBJ2-5; 13 bases fit TRBD2. The CDR3 coding sequence is TGTGCCAGCAGTCGAACTAGCGGGAGGGTGAAAGGGACCCAGTACTTC. This codes for CASSRTSGRVKGTQYF.